The 32 T cell receptor beta chains listed next were all sequenced from one sample in a study of T cells in women clearing cervical HPV infection. Measured with immunoSEQ multiplex PCR; TCRdb has only the in-frame clones, and not every one. This sample's clone table lists 13,000 to 15,000 clones. Material for sequencing was blood buffy coat. These receptors were collected from a woman between 18 and 70 years old with a cervical HPV16 infection that either progressed to CIN3+ or cleared (not recorded which).

For this clone: The read is 3 residues too short to cover the CDR3 end, so that end is filled in from the germline J gene. V gene TRBV2 combines with J gene TRBJ2-3; TRBD2 aligns across 15 bases. The CDR3 loop spans 18 amino acids. Germline-derived CDR1 and CDR2 are SNHLY and FYNNEI. The covered CDR3 bases are TGTGCCAGCAGTGAATGGGGGACTAGCGGGGGGAAGCAGGAGACG. It encodes CASSEWGTSGGKQET. The CDR3 as a whole reads CASSEWGTSGGKQETQYF.

A word on this clone: The CDR3 end is not reached by the read, which stops 3 residues before it; the germline J gene fills it in. This chain joins TRBV7-4 and TRBJ1-2; D uncertain. The CDR3 length is 14 residues. Germline CDR1 is SGHVT and CDR2 is SQSDAQ. CDR3 bases read: TGTGCCAGCAGCTGGTCGCAGAGCACAGATACC. It yields the protein CASSWSQSTDT. The full CDR3 reads CASSWSQSTDTYTF. Filled out from reference TRBV7-4 and TRBJ1-2, the complete variable domain reads GAGVSQSPRYKVAKRGRDVALRCDSISGHVTLYWYRQTLGQGSEVLTYSQSDAQRDKSGRPSGRFSAERPERSVSTLKIQRTEQGDSAVYLCASSWSQSTDTYTFGSGTRLTVV.

Concerning this clone itself: The CDR3 end lies 3 residues beyond the end of the read and is filled in from the germline J gene. The chain couples TRBV7-2 to TRBJ2-5; D might be TRBD2 (6 bases). The CDR3 spans 14 residues. V shed 4 bases and J shed 5 bases, with 14 bases lying between them. The germline gives CDR1 SGHTA, CDR2 FQGNSA. The sequenced part of the CDR3 DNA is TGTGCCAGCAGCTCCCTGACTAGTCGCGAGACC. Its translation is CASSSLTSRET. The full CDR3 protein reads CASSSLTSRETQYF.

A remark on this clone: The DNA ends 3 residues before the CDR3 does, and the rest of the CDR3 is filled in from the germline J gene. The chain is built from TRBV2 and TRBJ1-2; D is ambiguous. The CDR3 contains 14 residues. Between the trimmed V and J ends, which lost 5 bases and 6 bases, there was a span of 16 bases. Germline CDR1 reads SNHLY; CDR2 reads FYNNEI. The CDR3 bases that were read are TGTGCCAGCAGTCCCGACAAGACATTCCATGGC. Protein product: CASSPDKTFHG. The full CDR3 is CASSPDKTFHGYTF.

Regarding this clone: The CDR3 end is not reached by the read, which stops 3 residues before it; the germline J gene fills it in. The V gene is TRBV7-8, the J gene TRBJ1-4, with a weak D call TRBD1 (5 bases). This CDR3 has 15 residues. Per germline, CDR1 SGHVS and CDR2 FQNEAQ. The covered CDR3 bases are TGTGCCAGCGGACCAGGGAACCTCTATAATTCACCA. As protein: CASGPGNLYNSP. In full, the CDR3 is CASGPGNLYNSPLFF. Full variable domain (missing parts from reference TRBV7-8 and TRBJ1-4): GAGVSQSPRYKVAKRGQDVALRCDPISGHVSLFWYQQALGQGPEFLTYFQNEAQLDKSGLPSDRFFAERPEGSVSTLKIQRTQQEDSAVYLCASGPGNLYNSPLFFGSGTQLSVL.

CDR3 DNA, as far as it was read: TGTGCCAGCAGCTTCGACAGGGGGATAGGTTCACCC. Translation: CASSFDRGIGSP. The CDR3 reads in full as CASSFDRGIGSPLHF. This chain uses TRBV5-8 with TRBJ1-6, with 9 nucleotides matching TRBD1. The read terminates 3 residues ahead of where the CDR3 ends, so the germline J gene completes it. V lost 2 bases and J lost 9; bases outside the gene matches: 6. The CDR3 has 15 residues. Germline V gene lookup returns CDR1 SGHTS and CDR2 YDEGEE.

By frequency, this clone is medium-sized (0.01 to 0.1%). The read is 3 residues too short to cover the CDR3 end, so that end is filled in from the germline J gene. This chain links TRBV7-3 with TRBJ2-2, with 8 nucleotides matching TRBD2. V shed 5 bases and J 7 bases; nucleotides not matched to a gene: 6. The CDR3 runs to 14 residues. The V gene's germline CDR1 is SGHTA and CDR2 FQGTGA. The CDR3 sequence is CASSRGGVGGELFF. The CDR3 DNA, read in part, is TGTGCCAGCAGCCGGGGGGGCGTCGGCGGGGAG. Combining the CDR3 with reference TRBV7-3 and TRBJ2-2 gives the whole variable domain GAGVSQTPSNKVTEKGKYVELRCDPISGHTALYWYRQSLGQGPEFLIYFQGTGAADDSGLPNDRFFAVRPEGSVSTLKIQRTERGDSAVYLCASSRGGVGGELFFGEGSRLTVL.

In the case of this clone: The read ends 3 residues before the CDR3 terminus; that terminus is restored from the germline J gene. This chain uses TRBV18 with TRBJ1-2; 8 positions agree with TRBD1. This CDR3 has 13 amino acids. CDR1 and CDR2 from the germline V gene are KGHSH and LQKENI. CDR3 protein: CASSLGQGNDYTF. The covered CDR3 bases are TGTGCCAGCTCACTTGGACAGGGTAACGAC.

In regard to this clone: One end of the junction varies from germline; a read error may be responsible. The read stops 3 residues short of the end of the CDR3; the missing end is completed from the germline J gene. The sample carries other DNA sequences with the same CDR3. The J gene is TRBJ1-3, the V gene TRBV5-1; D not resolved. From germline, CDR1 is SGHRS and CDR2 YFSETQ. This CDR3 spans 14 amino acids. The CDR3 DNA, read in part, is TGCGCCAGCCGCGAGCGGTCAGCTGGAAACACG. It encodes CASRERSAGNT. The complete CDR3 protein is CASRERSAGNTIYF.

Regarding this clone: Read data end 3 residues before the CDR3 end; the end is taken from the germline J gene. V gene TRBV19 combines with J gene TRBJ2-3; 10 positions match TRBD1. In germline, CDR1 is LNHDA, CDR2 SQIVND (reference sequence). The CDR3 totals 18 residues. CDR3 DNA (partial): TGTGCCAGTAGTATCCCTGGACAGGGGGTCTATAGCAATCAGCCG. Translated, it gives CASSIPGQGVYSNQP. The full CDR3 is CASSIPGQGVYSNQPQYF.

About this clone itself: Read sequence stops 3 residues before the CDR3 end, and the germline J gene provides the missing end. The genes are TRBV10-1 and TRBJ1-2; D not resolved. Germline CDR1 reads WNHNN; CDR2 reads SYGVQD (reference sequence). The CDR3 is 11 amino acids. The CDR3 bases that were read are TGCGCCACCACCGGACCGGGGGGC. It translates to CATTGPGG. The whole CDR3 protein is CATTGPGGYTF.

Worth noting for this clone: The missing CDR3 end, 3 residues past where the read stops, is filled in from the germline J gene. The chain recombines TRBV11-2 with TRBJ2-7; the match to TRBD1 covers 12 bases. Trimming cost V 6 bases and J 5 bases; bases outside gene matches: 8. Germline V gives CDR1 SGHAT, CDR2 FQNNGV. CDR3 size: 15 residues. CDR3 sequence reads: CASRLRGQGAHEQYF. The part of the CDR3 DNA that was read is TGTGCCAGCAGATTGAGGGGACAGGGGGCGCACGAG. Full variable domain (missing parts from reference TRBV11-2 and TRBJ2-7): EAGVAQSPRYKIIEKRQSVAFWCNPISGHATLYWYQQILGQGPKLLIQFQNNGVVDDSQLPKDRFSAERLKGVDSTLKIQPAKLEDSAVYLCASRLRGQGAHEQYFGPGTRLTVT.

This clone ranks as medium-sized in terms of frequency. The read gets to within 3 residues of the CDR3 end, and the germline J gene fills in the rest. V and J are TRBV29-1 and TRBJ1-2, with D possibly being TRBD1 (6 bases). The V gene's germline CDR1 is SQVTM and CDR2 ANQGSEA. The germline V and J ends were trimmed by 7 bases and 4 bases, with 19 bases remaining between them. This CDR3 is 14 amino acids long. Incomplete CDR3 DNA: TGCAGCGCCCTTGGGTCAGGGGACACCTATGGC. Its translation: CSALGSGDTYG. The entire CDR3 is CSALGSGDTYGYTF.

With respect to this clone: Read coverage stops 3 residues before the CDR3 terminus; the germline J gene supplies the remainder. In the same sample, other DNA sequences code for this CDR3. The rearrangement joins TRBV7-9 to TRBJ2-1; tentative D call: TRBD2 (6 bases). The CDR3 extends over 14 amino acids. From germline, CDR1 is SEHNR and CDR2 FQNEAQ (reference sequence). Trimming removed 5 bases at V and 8 bases at J, with 16 bases between. The CDR3 is CASSPKGGGYEQFF. The CDR3 bases that were read are TGTGCCAGCAGCCCGAAGGGTGGGGGGTATGAG.

On this clone itself: The read is 3 residues too short to cover the CDR3 end, so that end is filled in from the germline J gene. The J gene is TRBJ2-1, the V gene TRBV28, with D possibly TRBD2 on 6 matching bases. V lost 2 bases to trimming and J lost 7 bases, with 15 bases between them. The CDR3 extends over 15 amino acids. Germline assignment: CDR1 MDHEN and CDR2 SYDVKM. Incomplete CDR3 DNA: TGTGCCAGCAGTTTAGCCGCTACCCGGGGGAATGAG. Its protein product is CASSLAATRGNE. The whole CDR3 sequence is CASSLAATRGNEQFF.

For this clone: The CDR3 end falls 3 residues outside the read, so it is completed with the germline J gene. The chain uses TRBV2 and TRBJ1-4; no firm D call. V gave up 7 bases and J gave up 8 bases, with 11 bases separating them. CDR3 size: 12 residues. Germline V lookup: CDR1 SNHLY, CDR2 FYNNEI. The CDR3 sequence: CASKKGGEKLFF. The covered CDR3 bases are TGTGCCAGCAAAAAAGGAGGGGAAAAA.

About this clone: The read is 3 residues too short to cover the CDR3 end, so that end is filled in from the germline J gene. This chain links TRBV6-2 or TRBV6-3 with TRBJ2-4; a weak D match, TRBD1 (5 bases). The germline CDR1 and CDR2 sequences are MNHEY and SVGEGT. V was clipped by 7 bases and J by 9 bases, with 13 bases between them. The CDR3 is made up of 12 amino acids. This CDR3 reads CASKDPDSIQYF. CDR3 DNA (partial): TGTGCCAGCAAGGACCCCGACAGCATT.

Comment on this clone: The CDR3 end is not reached by the read, which stops 3 residues before it; the germline J gene fills it in. The sample has other DNA sequences that encode this CDR3 too. This chain connects TRBV2 to TRBJ1-2; TRBD1 is a possible D gene (5 bases). Germline lookup yields CDR1 SNHLY and CDR2 FYNNEI. This CDR3 contains 12 residues. The CDR3 here is CASSSGGGGYTF. The CDR3 bases that were read are TGTGCCAGCAGTTCCGGGGGGGGAGGC.

In the case of this clone: The CDR3 end falls 3 residues outside the read, so it is completed with the germline J gene. The chain recombines TRBV2 with TRBJ1-1, with 7 bases matching TRBD1. This CDR3 comprises 13 residues. Germline V CDR1 and CDR2: SNHLY, FYNNEI. The junction had 10 bases not matched to a gene; V was cut back by 10 bases and J by 5 bases. The CDR3 DNA, read in part, is TGTGCCACCCGACAGGGAATATGGACTGAA. Translated, it gives CATRQGIWTE. The complete CDR3 protein is CATRQGIWTEAFF. The variable domain in full, completed from reference TRBV2 and TRBJ1-1, reads EPEVTQTPSHQVTQMGQEVILRCVPISNHLYFYWYRQILGQKVEFLVSFYNNEISEKSEIFDDQFSVERPDGSNFTLKIRSTKLEDSAMYFCATRQGIWTEAFFGQGTRLTVV.

As concerns this clone: The CDR3 is cut off 3 residues early in the read; its end comes from the germline J gene. The rearrangement joins TRBV20-1 to TRBJ2-7, with D perhaps TRBD1 (6 bases). CDR3 size: 14 residues. CDR1 and CDR2 (germline): DFQATT, SNEGSKA (reference sequence). V was trimmed by 5 bases and J by 5 bases, leaving 19 bases between them. CDR3 sequence reads: CSAAPGHRSNEQYF. The sequenced CDR3 bases are TGCAGTGCTGCCCCGGGACATCGATCCAACGAG.

With regard to this clone: The read terminates 3 residues before the CDR3 end, so the remaining end is supplied by the germline J gene. This chain uses TRBV5-1 with TRBJ2-3, with TRBD1 identical over 7 bases. V was pared by 0 bases and J by 2 bases, with 3 bases of the junction left unmatched. Germline V gene data show CDR1 as SGHRS and CDR2 as YFSETQ. This CDR3 has 15 amino acids. Incomplete CDR3 DNA: TGCGCCAGCAGCTTGGTTGGACAGGTCACAGATACG. This translates into CASSLVGQVTDT. The whole CDR3 reads CASSLVGQVTDTQYF. Together with reference TRBV5-1 and TRBJ2-3, the CDR3 gives the full variable domain: KAGVTQTPRYLIKTRGQQVTLSCSPISGHRSVSWYQQTPGQGLQFLFEYFSETQRNKGNFPGRFSGRQFSNSRSEMNVSTLELGDSALYLCASSLVGQVTDTQYFGPGTRLTVL.

This clone counts as medium-sized by frequency. The CDR3 is cut off 3 residues early in the read; its end comes from the germline J gene. The chain employs TRBV19 and TRBJ1-5; D might be TRBD1 (6 bases). The germline V and J ends were trimmed by 7 bases and 6 bases, with 13 bases remaining between them. The CDR3 contains 13 residues. The germline V gene has CDR1 LNHDA and CDR2 SQIVND (reference sequence). CDR3 DNA (partial): TGTGCCAGTAACACAGGGTTAAGTCAGCCC. It is translated as CASNTGLSQP. In full, the CDR3 reads CASNTGLSQPQHF.

Remarks on this clone: The read terminates 3 residues before the CDR3 end, so the remaining end is supplied by the germline J gene. V is TRBV9 and J is TRBJ2-5; 7 bases are shared with TRBD1. V shed 3 bases and J 1 base; nucleotides not matched to a gene: 9. The CDR3 covers 16 residues. Germline V gene data show CDR1 as SGDLS and CDR2 as YYNGEE. CDR3 DNA, as far as it was read: TGTGCCAGCAGCGACGGACCTTCAGGGGGCCAAGAGACC. This sequence encodes CASSDGPSGGQET. The whole CDR3 protein reads CASSDGPSGGQETQYF. The complete variable domain, with remaining parts taken from reference TRBV9 and TRBJ2-5, reads DSGVTQTPKHLITATGQRVTLRCSPRSGDLSVYWYQQSLDQGLQFLIQYYNGEERAKGNILERFSAQQFPDLHSELNLSSLELGDSALYFCASSDGPSGGQETQYFGPGTRLLVL.

The covered CDR3 bases are TGTGCCAGCAGCCCCCCTACCGGGACAGGGGGCCCCGGGGAG. As protein: CASSPPTGTGGPGE. The full CDR3 protein reads CASSPPTGTGGPGELFF. This chain uses TRBV13 with TRBJ2-2, with TRBD1 matching over 12 bases. The read terminates 3 residues before the CDR3 end, so the remaining end is supplied by the germline J gene. This CDR3 has 17 residues. V lost 5 bases, J lost 6 bases, and 10 bases stayed unmatched. Per the germline V gene, CDR1 is PRHDT and CDR2 is FYEKMQ (reference sequence). Drawing the rest from reference TRBV13 and TRBJ2-2, the complete variable domain is AAGVIQSPRHLIKEKRETATLKCYPIPRHDTVYWYQQGPGQDPQFLISFYEKMQSDKGSIPDRFSAQQFSDYHSELNMSSLELGDSALYFCASSPPTGTGGPGELFFGEGSRLTVL.

A word on this clone: The read ends 3 residues early relative to the CDR3; the germline J gene fills the gap. The chain joins TRBV2 to TRBJ1-5; D is possibly TRBD1 (5 bases). This CDR3 region has 15 residues. Germline CDR1 reads SNHLY; CDR2 reads FYNNEI. V gave up 5 bases and J gave up 4 bases, with 15 bases separating them. CDR3 amino acids: CASSPSGGRNQPQHF. The sequenced part of the CDR3 DNA is TGTGCCAGCAGTCCTTCCGGGGGAAGGAATCAGCCC. The full variable domain, completed using reference TRBV2 and TRBJ1-5, is EPEVTQTPSHQVTQMGQEVILRCVPISNHLYFYWYRQILGQKVEFLVSFYNNEISEKSEIFDDQFSVERPDGSNFTLKIRSTKLEDSAMYFCASSPSGGRNQPQHFGDGTRLSIL.

Turning to this clone: Sequencing ends 3 residues short of the CDR3 end; the germline J gene provides the rest. This rearrangement joins TRBV5-1 to TRBJ2-2, with D possibly being TRBD2 (6 bases). The CDR3 contains 16 residues. The ends were cut back, 2 bases at V and 6 bases at J, with 17 bases in the middle. Per germline, CDR1 SGHRS and CDR2 YFSETQ. Incomplete CDR3 DNA: TGCGCCAGCAGCTTCCAGAGTGGCGGGGCGGCCGGGGAG. Its translation: CASSFQSGGAAGE. The entire CDR3 is CASSFQSGGAAGELFF.

Worth noting for this clone: The CDR3 is cut off 3 residues early in the read; its end comes from the germline J gene. V and J are TRBV7-9 and TRBJ1-5; TRBD1 might be the D (6 bases). CDR1 SEHNR and CDR2 FQNEAQ come from the germline V gene (reference sequence). There are 14 residues in the CDR3. Trimming removed 1 base from V and 7 bases from J, with 11 bases in between. CDR3 loop: CASSLGVGGQPQHF. Partial CDR3 DNA: TGTGCCAGCAGCTTAGGGGTTGGGGGCCAGCCC.

On this clone: The read terminates 3 residues before the CDR3 end, so the remaining end is supplied by the germline J gene. V gene TRBV2 combines with J gene TRBJ2-2; 10 positions agree with TRBD1. Germline CDR1 SNHLY, CDR2 FYNNEI. CDR3 length equals 17 residues. The sequenced part of the CDR3 DNA is TGTGCCAGCAGCGACAGCCGGGACAGGGGCCCTAATTCACCG. Translated: CASSDSRDRGPNSP. The CDR3 in its entirety is CASSDSRDRGPNSPLFF.

As to this clone: The read stops 3 residues short of the end of the CDR3; the missing end is completed from the germline J gene. The chain carries TRBV30 and TRBJ1-1; D is ambiguous. Trimming took off 5 bases at V and 2 bases at J, with 12 bases between the two ends. Germline lookup yields CDR1 GTSNPN and CDR2 SVGIG (reference sequence). This CDR3 has 13 amino acids. CDR3 DNA (partial): TGTGCCTGGGCTCTGACACTCAACACTGAA. Amino acids: CAWALTLNTE. In full, the CDR3 is CAWALTLNTEAFF.

As concerns this clone: The observed sequence ends 3 residues before the CDR3 terminus, with the missing tail filled in from the germline J gene. The chain recombines TRBV5-1 with TRBJ1-1; 10 bases map to TRBD1. Germline V gene lookup returns CDR1 SGHRS and CDR2 YFSETQ. The CDR3 has 15 amino acids. CDR3 sequence: CASSLAGDRGREAFF. Partial CDR3 DNA: TGCGCCAGCAGCTTGGCCGGGGACAGGGGAAGAGAA.

Remarks on this clone: The read comes to an end 3 residues before the CDR3 does, leaving the germline J gene to fill in the end. The chain employs TRBV19 and TRBJ2-1, with 7 bases that match TRBD1. The ends lost 6 bases at V and 0 bases at J; junction bases unmatched: 5. CDR3 size: 15 residues. Germline lookup yields CDR1 LNHDA and CDR2 SQIVND (reference sequence). CDR3 DNA (partial): TGTGCCAGTAGGTACAGGGACAGCTCCTACAATGAG. Translated, it gives CASRYRDSSYNE. The full CDR3 protein reads CASRYRDSSYNEQFF.

In the case of this clone: The missing CDR3 end, 3 residues past where the read stops, is filled in from the germline J gene. The J gene is TRBJ2-1, the V gene TRBV7-6, with 9 bases that match TRBD2. The CDR3 is made up of 16 amino acids. Losses at the gene ends were 1 base for V and 2 bases for J; bases not matched to a gene: 3. Germline V gives CDR1 SGHVS, CDR2 FNYEAQ. The sequenced CDR3 bases are TGTGCCAGCAGCTTAGTAGGCGGGGGGGCCTACAATGAG. Translated: CASSLVGGGAYNE. From start to end, the CDR3 is CASSLVGGGAYNEQFF.